Included here is one T cell receptor beta chain sequence, with context. The antigen remains unidentified. The CDR3 is 16 residues long. J was trimmed by 5 bases and V by 1 base; bases with no gene match: 8. Per germline, CDR1 MDHEN and CDR2 SYDVKM. These data come from a study of cytomegalovirus exposure and HLA in healthy donors. Study details: Some 180 million T cells yielded more than 90 million unique TCR beta sequences in earlier analysis.

Both 60 Vbeta primers and 13 Jbeta primers went into the PCR. Clones were read by immunoSEQ multiplex PCR, and TCRdb kept only the in-frame ones, dropping some. Counted here are 40,000 or so clones, over 65% occurring once; the ten biggest clones make up more than 15%. Study findings and constraints: Listed as cytomegalovirus-associated were 170 or so TCR beta chains. Common viral pathogens seemed, in a later analysis, to connect with several of the most significant clusters. TCR beta V- and J-gene trimming was later associated with a missense DCLRE1C variant.

The receptor was derived from a middle-aged man in good health and CMV-seropositive. The material sequenced was PBMCs. The rearrangement uses TRBV28 and TRBJ2-7, with 10 bases identical to TRBD1. CDR3 in DNA: TGTGCCAGCAGTTTATTTCGACAGGGGGCGCGGAACGAGCAGTACTTC. Its translation is CASSLFRQGARNEQYF.